Following are 32 T cell receptor beta chains from one sample sequenced in a study of beta chain features in type 1 diabetes. Broader study findings: All four CD4+ subsets from Type 1 diabetes patients carried moderately but significantly shorter TCRB CDR3s.

Their target antigens are unknown. All of the isolated RNA was reverse transcribed, so expressed TCRB transcripts were sequenced. Sequenced by immunoSEQ multiplex PCR; TCRdb stores in-frame clones only, minus some. The sample lists under 300,000 clones, approximately 13% occurring once. Sequencing was performed on naive CD4+ T cells from blood. The receptors were sampled from a man aged 30 to 39 with type 1 diabetes.

This clone came up a few times. V and J are TRBV19 and TRBJ1-4; a possible D gene is TRBD1 (5 bases). From germline, CDR1 is LNHDA and CDR2 SQIVND (reference sequence). Trimming stripped 2 bases from V and 0 bases from J, with 10 bases between. The CDR3 loop spans 16 amino acids. DNA for the CDR3: TGTGCCAGTAGTATACAGGGTCTTCCAACTAATGAAAAACTGTTTTTT. Translating it yields CASSIQGLPTNEKLFF.

This clone was observed a handful of times. V gene TRBV6-6 combines with J gene TRBJ1-1, with a possible D match to TRBD1 (6 bases). There are 13 residues in the CDR3. The germline V and J ends were trimmed by 4 bases and 3 bases, with 9 bases remaining between them. Per the germline V gene, CDR1 is MNHNY and CDR2 is SVGAGI (reference sequence). The DNA of the CDR3 is TGTGCCAGCAGTTTTACAGGGCACACTGAAGCTTTCTTT. It yields the protein CASSFTGHTEAFF.

Details on this clone: Different DNA sequences within this sample yield the same CDR3. This chain's CDR3 is CASSFSGGETQYF. CDR3 bases: TGTGCCAGCAGCTTTAGCGGAGGCGAGACCCAGTACTTC. The rearrangement joins TRBV7-9 to TRBJ2-5, with D possibly matching TRBD2 (6 bases). Germline V lookup: CDR1 SEHNR, CDR2 FQNEAQ (reference sequence). The CDR3 runs 13 residues. Trimming took 3 bases from V and 5 from J, leaving 10 bases between them.

V and J are TRBV19 and TRBJ1-1; D is possibly TRBD1 (5 bases). CDR3 length equals 15 residues. Germline CDR1 and CDR2: LNHDA and SQIVND (reference sequence). The ends were cut back, 5 bases at V and 1 base at J, with 14 bases in the middle. DNA of the CDR3: TGTGCCAGTAGTTCGTCTTGGCAGGGGAACACTGAAGCTTTCTTT. It translates to CASSSSWQGNTEAFF.

This clone was detected only a few times. This sequence joins TRBV4-1 and TRBJ2-7; D uncertain. The CDR3 has 13 amino acids. Trimming left V 1 base short and J 4 bases short, with 8 bases between. Germline values: CDR1 MGHRA, CDR2 YSYEKL. As DNA, the CDR3 is TGCGCCAGCAGCCAAGTTTCCCTTTACGAGCAGTACTTC. Translation: CASSQVSLYEQYF.

V and J are TRBV29-1 and TRBJ1-1, with D perhaps matching TRBD1 (6 bases). The CDR3 consists of 12 residues. Germline lookup yields CDR1 SQVTM and CDR2 ANQGSEA. Trimming took off 7 bases at V and 7 bases at J, with 16 bases between the two ends. The CDR3 coding sequence is TGCAGCGGTGGGGGGGCGGTGAGTGAAGCTTTCTTT. This codes for CSGGGAVSEAFF.

The rearrangement joins TRBV4-1 to TRBJ2-1; 8 positions match TRBD1. Germline V CDR1 and CDR2: MGHRA, YSYEKL. The CDR3 is 13 residues long. Trimming cost V 6 bases and J 7 bases; bases outside gene matches: 5. CDR3 sequence: CASRWTGRNEQFF. CDR3 in DNA: TGCGCCAGCAGATGGACAGGGAGGAATGAGCAGTTCTTC.

This clone has a handful of counts. This rearrangement joins TRBV30 to TRBJ1-5, with D maybe TRBD1 (6 bases). V was trimmed by 0 bases and J by 5 bases, leaving 14 bases between them. CDR3 length: 15 amino acids. Germline CDR1 is GTSNPN and CDR2 is SVGIG (reference sequence). CDR3 in amino acids: CAWSVGGGLYQPQHF. CDR3 nucleotide sequence: TGTGCCTGGAGTGTAGGGGGGGGTTTGTATCAGCCCCAGCATTTT.

The chain links TRBV6-1 to TRBJ1-2; D is possibly TRBD1 (6 bases). The CDR3 has 16 amino acids. V was cut by 2 bases and J by 7 bases, with 20 bases left in between. Germline V gives CDR1 MNHNS, CDR2 SASEGT. CDR3 bases: TGTGCCAGCAGTGAATATGTAACAGGGACGGTTGGTGGCTACACCTTC. This sequence encodes CASSEYVTGTVGGYTF.

This chain joins TRBV6-1 and TRBJ2-3; the D is unclear. Between the trimmed V and J ends, which lost 8 bases and 0 bases, there was a span of 9 bases. The CDR3 length is 13 residues. Germline values: CDR1 MNHNS, CDR2 SASEGT. The CDR3 region has the DNA TGTGCCAGCGAAGATAGAAGCACAGATACGCAGTATTTT. This codes for CASEDRSTDTQYF.

This clone occurred a few times. The DNA of the CDR3 is TGTGCCTGGAGTAAGAACAGTTTAGCCAAAAACATTCAGTACTTC. It codes for CAWSKNSLAKNIQYF. V and J are TRBV30 and TRBJ2-4, with D uncertain. Trimming pared 2 bases from V and 0 bases from J, leaving 11 bases between. CDR1 is GTSNPN, CDR2 SVGIG, per germline (reference sequence). This CDR3 has 15 residues.

The table lists this clone with a few counts. The genes are TRBV29-1 and TRBJ1-2; D uncertain. V was cut by 4 bases and J by 6 bases, with 15 bases left in between. Germline CDR1 is SQVTM and CDR2 is ANQGSEA. The CDR3 totals 13 residues. The DNA of the CDR3 is TGCAGCGTTGGGGCACCCGATCTCCATGGCTACACCTTC. Protein sequence: CSVGAPDLHGYTF.

This chain links TRBV7-8 with TRBJ1-1; D ambiguous. V was shortened by 5 bases and J by 2 bases, with 12 bases between the two germline ends. Germline V lookup: CDR1 SGHVS, CDR2 FQNEAQ. This CDR3 is 14 amino acids long. CDR3 in DNA: TGTGCCAGCAGCCCCGGAGGGAGAAACACTGAAGCTTTCTTT. Protein: CASSPGGRNTEAFF. The full variable domain, in which reference TRBV7-8 and TRBJ1-1 provide the parts outside the CDR3, is GAGVSQSPRYKVAKRGQDVALRCDPISGHVSLFWYQQALGQGPEFLTYFQNEAQLDKSGLPSDRFFAERPEGSVSTLKIQRTQQEDSAVYLCASSPGGRNTEAFFGQGTRLTVV.

This chain uses TRBV5-4 with TRBJ2-1; 10 bases fit TRBD2. V dropped 1 base and J dropped 2; count of bases not matched to a gene: 15. In germline, CDR1 is SGHNT, CDR2 YYREEE (reference sequence). The CDR3 contains 20 residues. Written as DNA, the CDR3 is TGTGCCAGCAGCTTGAAGGTACTAGCGGGACGCTCTTTACCCTACAATGAGCAGTTCTTC. Its protein is CASSLKVLAGRSLPYNEQFF.

The chain carries TRBV18 and TRBJ1-5; the D gene is possibly TRBD1 (5 bases). V was pared by 6 bases and J by 7 bases, with 10 bases between. Looked up from germline, CDR1 is KGHSH and CDR2 is LQKENI. This CDR3 spans 12 amino acids. The CDR3 reads CASSWGEQPQHF. The CDR3 DNA reads as TGTGCCAGCTCCTGGGGGGAGCAGCCCCAGCATTTT.

The chain uses TRBV5-6 and TRBJ2-7, with no clear D. The V end was cut by 4 bases, the J end by 3 bases, with 8 bases between. Germline loops: CDR1 SGHDT, CDR2 YYEEEE. The CDR3 covers 12 residues. CDR3 amino acids: CASSLRHYEQYF. Written as DNA, the CDR3 is TGTGCCAGCAGCCTAAGACACTACGAGCAGTACTTC.

The chain combines TRBV18 with TRBJ2-1; TRBD2 aligns across 15 bases. Trimming at V came to 3 bases and at J to 10 bases, leaving 7 bases not matched to a gene. This CDR3 has 16 residues. Germline V CDR1 and CDR2: KGHSH, LQKENI. The CDR3 here is CASSPLGLAGGQEQFF. For the CDR3, the DNA is TGTGCCAGCTCACCTCTGGGACTAGCGGGAGGACAAGAGCAGTTCTTC.

The V gene is TRBV30, the J gene TRBJ2-7; 8 positions agree with TRBD1. The J segment lost 0 bases and the V segment lost 3 bases, leaving 4 bases of the junction unmatched. The CDR3 runs to 14 residues. CDR1 GTSNPN and CDR2 SVGIG come from the germline V gene (reference sequence). CDR3 in amino acids: CAWRRTGSSYEQYF. CDR3 DNA: TGTGCCTGGAGGAGGACAGGGAGCTCCTACGAGCAGTACTTC.

The chain's CDR3 is CAWSAASGESTDTQYF. The DNA of the CDR3 is TGTGCCTGGAGTGCCGCTAGCGGGGAAAGCACAGATACGCAGTATTTT. The gene calls are TRBV30 and TRBJ2-3; 9 bases map to TRBD2. The CDR3 totals 16 residues. With 1 base clipped from V and 0 bases from J, the junction kept 5 bases outside the gene matches. Germline assignment: CDR1 GTSNPN and CDR2 SVGIG (reference sequence).

J is TRBJ2-7 and V is TRBV12-1; TRBD2, the D gene given by the table, was not confirmed from the DNA. TRBV12-1 is a pseudogene locus. The length of the CDR3 is 17 residues. CDR3 bases: TGTGCCAGCAGCCCAGGACTAGCGGAGCCTGAGGCCTACGAGCAGTACTTC. This codes for CASSPGLAEPEAYEQYF.

The chain uses TRBV7-9 and TRBJ2-7, with a tentative D call TRBD1 (6 bases). V was cut by 5 bases and J by 2 bases, with 10 bases left in between. The V gene's germline CDR1 is SEHNR and CDR2 FQNEAQ (reference sequence). The CDR3 consists of 13 residues. CDR3 coding DNA: TGTGCCAGCAGCCCCCGACAGGCCTACGAGCAGTACTTC. Translated, it gives CASSPRQAYEQYF.

This clone has a handful of counts. This chain connects TRBV9 to TRBJ2-7, with 7 bases identical to TRBD1. Trimming removed 4 bases from V and 0 bases from J; junction bases left unmatched: 4. CDR1 is SGDLS and CDR2 is YYNGEE in the germline V gene. There are 14 residues in the CDR3. The CDR3 loop is CASSKTGYSYEQYF. The CDR3 DNA sequence: TGTGCCAGCAGCAAGACAGGGTACTCCTACGAGCAGTACTTC.

This clone has more than one count but fewer than ten. This sequence joins TRBV6-5 and TRBJ1-3, with 7 bases aligning to TRBD1. Germline V CDR1 and CDR2: MNHEY, SVGAGI. This CDR3 contains 15 residues. Losses at the gene ends were 5 bases for V and 0 bases for J; bases not matched to a gene: 4. Here the CDR3 reads CASSRGQSSGNTIYF. CDR3 in DNA: TGTGCCAGCAGTAGGGGACAGTCCTCTGGAAACACCATATATTTT.

The V gene is TRBV28, the J gene TRBJ2-1; 11 bases map to TRBD2. This CDR3 spans 16 amino acids. V lost 3 bases and J lost 4; bases outside the gene matches: 5. Looked up from germline, CDR1 is MDHEN and CDR2 is SYDVKM. The CDR3 sequence: CASSLGASGGYNEQFF. CDR3 nucleotides: TGTGCCAGCAGTTTGGGGGCTAGCGGGGGGTACAATGAGCAGTTCTTC.

The V and J genes are TRBV6-1 and TRBJ2-3, with D perhaps TRBD2 (5 bases). The CDR3 extends over 15 amino acids. CDR1 and CDR2 (germline): MNHNS, SASEGT. Trimming pared 0 bases from V and 4 bases from J, leaving 11 bases between. The CDR3 nucleotides read TGTGCCAGCAGTGAAGCGCTCGGGGTCCCAGATACGCAGTATTTT. It is translated as CASSEALGVPDTQYF.

This clone has just a few counts. The chain recombines TRBV25-1 with TRBJ1-2; D is unclear. Looked up from germline, CDR1 is MGHDK and CDR2 is SYGVNS. The CDR3 is 13 residues long. Trimming shortened V by 2 bases and J by 4 bases, and 8 bases separated the two germline ends. Written as DNA, the CDR3 is TGTGCCAGCAGTGAAACAGAGATCTATGGCTACACCTTC. It is translated as CASSETEIYGYTF.

This clone occurred a few times. V is TRBV7-8 and J is TRBJ2-3; D gene ambiguous. Germline CDR1 reads SGHVS; CDR2 reads FQNEAQ. V was cut by 6 bases and J by 0 bases, with 7 bases left in between. The CDR3 sequence is 13 residues long. The CDR3, as DNA: TGTGCCAGCAGTTGGCCAAGCACAGATACGCAGTATTTT. This translates into CASSWPSTDTQYF.

This clone was counted a few times. The V and J genes are TRBV5-6 and TRBJ1-4; 10 bases agree with TRBD1. The CDR3 loop spans 12 amino acids. Germline loops: CDR1 SGHDT, CDR2 YYEEEE. J gave up 11 bases and V 8 bases, and 6 bases lay outside the gene matches. The CDR3 is CASRDRGRKLFF. The CDR3 nucleotides are TGTGCCAGTAGGGACAGGGGCCGCAAACTGTTTTTT. The variable domain in full, completed from reference TRBV5-6 and TRBJ1-4, reads DAGVTQSPTHLIKTRGQQVTLRCSPKSGHDTVSWYQQALGQGPQFIFQYYEEEERQRGNFPDRFSGHQFPNYSSELNVNALLLGDSALYLCASRDRGRKLFFGSGTQLSVL.

This clone was counted a few times. The chain has TRBV11-3 and TRBJ2-5; 11 positions agree with TRBD2. The V gene end was trimmed by 5 bases and the J gene end by 5 bases; junction bases not matched to a gene: 10. The CDR3 length is 16 residues. Germline CDR1 and CDR2: SGHNT and YENEEA. The CDR3 nucleotides are TGTGCCAGCAGCGCAAGCCTAGCGGGGGGATCGGAGACCCAGTACTTC. Its translation: CASSASLAGGSETQYF.

This clone was counted a few times. This chain connects TRBV5-1 to TRBJ2-7; TRBD2 matches 10 bases. Germline CDR1 reads SGHRS; CDR2 reads YFSETQ. Trimming removed 3 bases from V and 3 bases from J; junction bases left unmatched: 3. The CDR3 length is 14 residues. The CDR3 loop is CASSSLAGNYEQYF. CDR3 nucleotide sequence: TGCGCCAGCAGCTCACTAGCGGGGAACTACGAGCAGTACTTC.

This clone was found a few times. This rearrangement joins TRBV2 to TRBJ1-2; a weak D match, TRBD1 (6 bases). This CDR3 has 14 residues. Per germline, CDR1 SNHLY and CDR2 FYNNEI. With 6 bases removed from V and 7 bases from J, the gap between germline ends came to 18 bases. The CDR3 nucleotides read TGTGCCAGCAGCGGCACAGGGTGGTGGGGTGGCTACACCTTC. It specifies CASSGTGWWGGYTF. Drawing the rest from reference TRBV2 and TRBJ1-2, the complete variable domain is EPEVTQTPSHQVTQMGQEVILRCVPISNHLYFYWYRQILGQKVEFLVSFYNNEISEKSEIFDDQFSVERPDGSNFTLKIRSTKLEDSAMYFCASSGTGWWGGYTFGSGTRLTVV.

V gene TRBV15 combines with J gene TRBJ2-1, with TRBD2 matching 7 bases. CDR1 LNHNV and CDR2 YYDKDF come from the germline V gene (reference sequence). Trimming took 3 bases from V and 3 from J; bases not matched to a gene: 8. This CDR3 region has 16 residues. The CDR3 nucleotides read TGTGCCACCAGCAGGGGGACGGGCGGGGGCTACAATGAGCAGTTCTTC. Its translation: CATSRGTGGGYNEQFF. Based on the CDR3 plus reference TRBV15 and TRBJ2-1, the full variable domain is DAMVIQNPRYQVTQFGKPVTLSCSQTLNHNVMYWYQQKSSQAPKLLFHYYDKDFNNEADTPDNFQSRRPNTSFCFLDIRSPGLGDTAMYLCATSRGTGGGYNEQFFGPGTRLTVL.